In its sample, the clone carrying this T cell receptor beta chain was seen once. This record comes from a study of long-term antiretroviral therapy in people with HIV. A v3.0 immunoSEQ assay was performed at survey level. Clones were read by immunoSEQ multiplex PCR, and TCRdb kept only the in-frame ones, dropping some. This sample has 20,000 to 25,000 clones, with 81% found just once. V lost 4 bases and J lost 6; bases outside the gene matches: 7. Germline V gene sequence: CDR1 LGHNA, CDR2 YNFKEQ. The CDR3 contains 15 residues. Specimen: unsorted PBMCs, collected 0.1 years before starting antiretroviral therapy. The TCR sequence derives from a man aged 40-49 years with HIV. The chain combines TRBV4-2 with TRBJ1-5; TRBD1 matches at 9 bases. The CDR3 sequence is CASSLVGQGVQPQHF. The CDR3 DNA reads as TGTGCCAGCAGCCTGGTGGGACAGGGAGTTCAGCCCCAGCATTTT.